Each of the 25 T cell receptor beta chains below was sequenced from the same sample in a study of PD-1 blockade in classical Hodgkin lymphoma. No patient escaped relapse after autologous stem cell transplantation, and brentuximab vedotin exposure varied. The protocol was immunoSEQ multiplex PCR, while the TCRdb copy is restricted to in-frame clones and leaves out a portion. The table shows fewer than 20,000 clones, with about nine tenths occurring only once. This specimen was peripheral blood mononuclear cells (PBMCs), taken before the second cycle of nivolumab. Source of these receptors: a human donor with classical Hodgkin lymphoma.

The chain couples TRBV6-6 to TRBJ2-7; possibly TRBD1 for D (6 bases). Germline values: CDR1 MNHNY, CDR2 SVGAGI (reference sequence). Trimming removed 11 bases from V and 0 bases from J, with 11 bases in between. The CDR3 is made up of 12 amino acids. CDR3 sequence reads: CAVTGHSYEQYF. Here the CDR3 DNA reads TGTGCCGTGACGGGACACTCCTACGAGCAGTACTTC.

This chain links TRBV5-1 with TRBJ1-2, with D unresolved. From germline, CDR1 is SGHRS and CDR2 YFSETQ. CDR3 size: 13 residues. Trimming left V 0 bases short and J 5 bases short, with 8 bases between. The CDR3 sequence: CASSLDPRYGYTF. The CDR3 DNA follows: TGCGCCAGCAGCTTGGATCCTAGGTATGGCTACACCTTC.

The CDR3 DNA reads as TGTGCCAGTAGTCTACGGACTAGAGTTGAGACCCAGTACTTC. This codes for CASSLRTRVETQYF. The gene calls are TRBV19 and TRBJ2-5; 7 positions agree with TRBD2. There are 14 residues in the CDR3. Germline loops: CDR1 LNHDA, CDR2 SQIVND (reference sequence). V dropped 5 bases and J dropped 5; count of bases not matched to a gene: 8.

V gene TRBV10-3 combines with J gene TRBJ1-2; 11 nucleotides line up with TRBD1. The CDR3 contains 16 residues. J gave up 8 bases and V 7 bases, and 15 bases lay outside the gene matches. CDR1 ENHRY and CDR2 SYGVKD come from the germline V gene. CDR3 residues: CAINPLGQGEWKGYTF. CDR3 sequence (DNA): TGTGCCATCAACCCCCTGGGACAGGGGGAATGGAAAGGCTACACCTTC.

The chain links TRBV5-8 to TRBJ2-4, with D uncertain. CDR3 length: 14 amino acids. V was pared by 4 bases and J by 1 base, with 9 bases between. Germline V gives CDR1 SGHTS, CDR2 YDEGEE. CDR3 sequence reads: CASSLLFAKNIQYF. The CDR3 DNA reads TGTGCCAGCAGCCTCTTGTTCGCCAAAAACATTCAGTACTTC.

The V call is TRBV7-9, the J call TRBJ2-1; D might be TRBD1 (6 bases). This CDR3 has 15 residues. V was cut by 5 bases and J by 3 bases, with 14 bases left in between. The germline CDR1 and CDR2 sequences are SEHNR and FQNEAQ (reference sequence). CDR3: CASSPGASLYNEQFF. As DNA, the CDR3 is TGTGCCAGCAGCCCAGGGGCTTCCCTCTACAATGAGCAGTTCTTC.

The CDR3 DNA reads TGTGCCAGCAGCTTAGCTTCGGGAAGCACAGATACGCAGTATTTT. Its translation is CASSLASGSTDTQYF. The chain joins TRBV7-9 to TRBJ2-3, with D possibly matching TRBD2 (5 bases). The CDR3 spans 15 residues. The germline V and J ends were trimmed by 0 bases and 0 bases, with 7 bases remaining between them. Germline lookup yields CDR1 SEHNR and CDR2 FQNEAQ (reference sequence).

The rearrangement joins TRBV6-6 to TRBJ2-5; D is possibly TRBD1 (6 bases). Germline CDR1 is MNHNY and CDR2 is SVGAGI (reference sequence). There are 13 residues in the CDR3. The ends were cut back, 5 bases at V and 5 bases at J, with 12 bases in the middle. CDR3 in amino acids: CASSLQGEETQYF. In DNA form, the CDR3 reads TGTGCCAGCAGTCTACAGGGAGAGGAGACCCAGTACTTC.

The rearrangement links TRBV7-9 to TRBJ1-2; the D is unclear. Germline loops: CDR1 SEHNR, CDR2 FQNEAQ (reference sequence). The V and J ends lost 5 bases and 3 bases respectively, with 13 bases between them. The CDR3 extends over 14 amino acids. The CDR3: CASSPLGEYYGYTF. CDR3 nucleotide sequence: TGTGCCAGCAGCCCTCTAGGAGAATACTATGGCTACACCTTC.

Only a few counts were recorded for this clone. The J gene is TRBJ2-7, the V gene TRBV7-9; D gene unclear. This CDR3 region has 13 residues. Germline-derived CDR1 and CDR2 are SEHNR and FQNEAQ (reference sequence). The V end lost 5 bases, the J end lost 3 bases, and 11 bases lay between the germline ends. Here the CDR3 DNA reads TGTGCCAGCAGCCTAACAGCAATCTACGAGCAGTACTTC. This encodes CASSLTAIYEQYF.

V is TRBV7-9 and J is TRBJ1-6, with D unresolved. The CDR3 is 15 residues long. V lost 1 base, J lost 9 bases, and 13 bases lay in between. Germline V gives CDR1 SEHNR, CDR2 FQNEAQ (reference sequence). CDR3 sequence: CASSLVAAVGSPLHF. CDR3 nucleotides: TGTGCCAGCAGCTTAGTTGCAGCCGTGGGTTCACCCCTCCACTTT. Full variable domain (remainder filled in from reference TRBV7-9 and TRBJ1-6): DTGVSQNPRHKITKRGQNVTFRCDPISEHNRLYWYRQTLGQGPEFLTYFQNEAQLEKSRLLSDRFSAERPKGSFSTLEIQRTEQGDSAMYLCASSLVAAVGSPLHFGNGTRLTVT.

The chain carries TRBV13 and TRBJ2-3, with TRBD2 matching over 10 bases. V trimming: 6 bases; J trimming: 6 bases; junction bases outside the gene matches: 9. The CDR3 has 15 amino acids. Germline loops: CDR1 PRHDT, CDR2 FYEKMQ (reference sequence). The CDR3 spells CASSSGGTTGDTQYF. CDR3 nucleotides: TGTGCCAGCAGTAGCGGGGGGACCACGGGGGATACGCAGTATTTT. Looking up the rest from reference TRBV13 and TRBJ2-3 gives the full variable domain: AAGVIQSPRHLIKEKRETATLKCYPIPRHDTVYWYQQGPGQDPQFLISFYEKMQSDKGSIPDRFSAQQFSDYHSELNMSSLELGDSALYFCASSSGGTTGDTQYFGPGTRLTVL.

The chain has TRBV1 and TRBJ1-1. TRBV1 counts as a pseudogene. The CDR3 totals 17 residues. The chain's CDR3 is CTSSPRLGLDMNTEAFF. The DNA of the CDR3 is TGCACCAGCAGCCCCCGACTAGGATTGGACATGAACACTGAAGCTTTCTTT.

The gene calls are TRBV15 and TRBJ2-7; 8 bases are shared with TRBD1. The CDR3 runs to 14 residues. Germline CDR1 reads LNHNV; CDR2 reads YYDKDF (reference sequence). V lost 3 bases to trimming and J lost 6 bases; unmatched junction nucleotides: 7. CDR3 in DNA: TGTGCCACCAGCAGCGGACAGGGTCGGGTCGAGCAGTACTTC. Protein: CATSSGQGRVEQYF. Full variable domain (missing parts from reference TRBV15 and TRBJ2-7): DAMVIQNPRYQVTQFGKPVTLSCSQTLNHNVMYWYQQKSSQAPKLLFHYYDKDFNNEADTPDNFQSRRPNTSFCFLDIRSPGLGDTAMYLCATSSGQGRVEQYFGPGTRLTVT.

V usage is TRBV21-1 and J usage is TRBJ2-7. TRBV21-1 is labeled a pseudogene. This CDR3 spans 19 amino acids. The CDR3 loop is CASSNHKVGPGPQGNEQYF. The DNA for the CDR3 is TGTGCCAGCAGCAATCATAAAGTAGGCCCGGGTCCGCAAGGGAACGAGCAGTACTTC.

This clone was seen only a few times. This chain connects TRBV5-1 to TRBJ2-7, with TRBD1 matching over 12 bases. The V gene end was trimmed by 4 bases and the J gene end by 4 bases; junction bases not matched to a gene: 9. CDR1 and CDR2 from the germline V gene are SGHRS and YFSETQ. This CDR3 is built from 16 residues. CDR3 amino acids: CASSITPGQGAYEQYF. The CDR3 DNA sequence: TGCGCCAGCAGCATTACCCCGGGACAGGGGGCTTACGAGCAGTACTTC.

This clone has a handful of counts. One end of the junction is discordant with germline, which a read error may explain. In the same sample, other DNA sequences code for this CDR3. The chain links TRBV7-7 to TRBJ1-1, with D hard to call. CDR1 SSHAT and CDR2 FNYEAQ come from the germline V gene (reference sequence). The CDR3 consists of 13 residues. The CDR3 here is CASSLTENTEAFF. The CDR3 DNA sequence: TGTGCTAGCAGCTTAACAGAAAACACTGAAGCTTTCTTT. Complete variable domain (other parts from reference TRBV7-7 and TRBJ1-1): GAGVSQSPRYKVTKRGQDVTLRCDPISSHATLYWYQQALGQGPEFLTYFNYEAQPDKSGLPSDRFSAERPEGSISTLTIQRTEQRDSAMYRCASSLTENTEAFFGQGTRLTVV.

This rearrangement joins TRBV5-1 to TRBJ1-4; perhaps TRBD1 as D (5 bases). Germline loops: CDR1 SGHRS, CDR2 YFSETQ. V was cut by 4 bases and J by 10 bases, with 11 bases left in between. The CDR3 is made up of 12 amino acids. The CDR3 region is CASSGGGGKLFF. The CDR3 DNA follows: TGCGCCAGCAGCGGCGGGGGTGGAAAACTGTTTTTT.

This chain links TRBV5-1 with TRBJ2-3, with unresolved D. V gave up 0 bases and J gave up 2 bases, with 10 bases separating them. The germline CDR1 and CDR2 sequences are SGHRS and YFSETQ. The CDR3 has 15 residues. The CDR3 DNA reads TGCGCCAGCAGCTTGGCAGTGAGCCCCACAGATACGCAGTATTTT. It encodes CASSLAVSPTDTQYF.

J is TRBJ2-1 and V is TRBV5-1; D is undetermined. The CDR3 runs to 12 residues. V was cut by 1 base and J by 7 bases, with 6 bases left in between. Germline lookup yields CDR1 SGHRS and CDR2 YFSETQ. In DNA, the CDR3 is TGCGCCAGCAGCTTGATGGGGAATGAGCAGTTCTTC. It specifies CASSLMGNEQFF. Drawing the rest from reference TRBV5-1 and TRBJ2-1, the complete variable domain is KAGVTQTPRYLIKTRGQQVTLSCSPISGHRSVSWYQQTPGQGLQFLFEYFSETQRNKGNFPGRFSGRQFSNSRSEMNVSTLELGDSALYLCASSLMGNEQFFGPGTRLTVL.

V gene TRBV11-2 combines with J gene TRBJ2-7, with 12 positions matching TRBD1. The germline CDR1 and CDR2 sequences are SGHAT and FQNNGV. The J segment lost 3 bases and the V segment lost 5 bases, leaving 14 bases of the junction unmatched. This CDR3 has 18 residues. The CDR3 DNA sequence: TGTGCCAGCAGCCCCCGGATGCTTGGGACAGGGGGCCTCTACGAGCAGTACTTC. Its translation is CASSPRMLGTGGLYEQYF.

The V and J genes are TRBV2 and TRBJ1-2; 11 bases are a match to TRBD1. The CDR3 sequence is 16 residues long. J lost 8 bases, V lost 1 base, and 9 bases had no gene match. Germline V gives CDR1 SNHLY, CDR2 FYNNEI. The CDR3 spells CASSEVVGTGGKGYTF. The DNA for the CDR3 is TGTGCCAGCAGTGAAGTGGTTGGGACAGGGGGTAAGGGCTACACCTTC. Full variable domain (rest looked up from reference TRBV2 and TRBJ1-2): EPEVTQTPSHQVTQMGQEVILRCVPISNHLYFYWYRQILGQKVEFLVSFYNNEISEKSEIFDDQFSVERPDGSNFTLKIRSTKLEDSAMYFCASSEVVGTGGKGYTFGSGTRLTVV.

The chain employs TRBV5-1 and TRBJ1-1, with 9 bases aligning to TRBD1. Germline CDR1 is SGHRS and CDR2 is YFSETQ. The CDR3 contains 15 residues. The V gene end was trimmed by 4 bases and the J gene end by 5 bases; junction bases not matched to a gene: 9. The CDR3 reads CASSPIGTGNTEAFF. The CDR3 region has the DNA TGCGCCAGCAGCCCGATAGGGACAGGGAATACTGAAGCTTTCTTT.

The gene calls are TRBV5-1 and TRBJ2-1, with 8 bases matching TRBD2. The CDR3 has 15 residues. The V gene's germline CDR1 is SGHRS and CDR2 YFSETQ. Trimming at V came to 6 bases and at J to 5 bases, leaving 10 bases not matched to a gene. This CDR3 is CASTLAGGVNNEQFF. The CDR3 region has the DNA TGCGCCAGCACTCTGGCGGGGGGTGTCAACAATGAGCAGTTCTTC.

The chain carries TRBV5-1 and TRBJ2-3, with TRBD1 matching 8 bases. J was trimmed by 3 bases and V by 4 bases; bases with no gene match: 4. Looked up from germline, CDR1 is SGHRS and CDR2 is YFSETQ. There are 14 residues in the CDR3. In nucleotides, the CDR3 is TGCGCCAGCAGCCCGGACAGGGCGACAGATACGCAGTATTTT. Protein: CASSPDRATDTQYF.